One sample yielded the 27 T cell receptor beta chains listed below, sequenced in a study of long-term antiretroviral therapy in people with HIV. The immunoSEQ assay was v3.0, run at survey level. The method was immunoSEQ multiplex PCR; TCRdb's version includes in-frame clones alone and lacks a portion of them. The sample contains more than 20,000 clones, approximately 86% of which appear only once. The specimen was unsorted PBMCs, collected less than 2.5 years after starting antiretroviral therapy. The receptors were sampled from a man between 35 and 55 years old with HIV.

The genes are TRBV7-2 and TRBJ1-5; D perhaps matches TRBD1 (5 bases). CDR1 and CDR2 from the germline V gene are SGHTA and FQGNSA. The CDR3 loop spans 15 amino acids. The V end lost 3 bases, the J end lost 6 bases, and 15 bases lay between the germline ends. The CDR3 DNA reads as TGTGCCAGCAGCTTGGGGCAGGAGCCTGGTCAGCCCCAGCATTTT. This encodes CASSLGQEPGQPQHF.

The CDR3 region has the DNA TGTGCCAGCAGTACTGGACTAGCGGGACGGGATGAGCAGTTCTTC. It translates to CASSTGLAGRDEQFF. The chain couples TRBV27 to TRBJ2-1; the match to TRBD2 covers 12 bases. V shed 5 bases and J 8 bases; nucleotides not matched to a gene: 7. The CDR3 contains 15 residues. CDR1 is MNHEY, CDR2 SMNVEV, per germline (reference sequence).

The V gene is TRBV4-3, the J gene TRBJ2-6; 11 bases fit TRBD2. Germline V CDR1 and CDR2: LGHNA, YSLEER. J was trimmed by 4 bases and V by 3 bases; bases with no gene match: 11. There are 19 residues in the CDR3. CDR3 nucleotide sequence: TGCGCCAGCAGCCATGTAGCGGGAGGGCCCTCGGTGGGGGCCAACGTCCTGACTTTC. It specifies CASSHVAGGPSVGANVLTF.

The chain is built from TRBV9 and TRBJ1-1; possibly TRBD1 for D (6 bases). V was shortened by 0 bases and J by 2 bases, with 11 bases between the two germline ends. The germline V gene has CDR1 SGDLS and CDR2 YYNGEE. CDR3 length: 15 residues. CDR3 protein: CASSVGAGANTEAFF. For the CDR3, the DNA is TGTGCCAGCAGCGTAGGTGCAGGGGCCAACACTGAAGCTTTCTTT. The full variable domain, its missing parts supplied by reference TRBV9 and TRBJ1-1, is DSGVTQTPKHLITATGQRVTLRCSPRSGDLSVYWYQQSLDQGLQFLIQYYNGEERAKGNILERFSAQQFPDLHSELNLSSLELGDSALYFCASSVGAGANTEAFFGQGTRLTVV.

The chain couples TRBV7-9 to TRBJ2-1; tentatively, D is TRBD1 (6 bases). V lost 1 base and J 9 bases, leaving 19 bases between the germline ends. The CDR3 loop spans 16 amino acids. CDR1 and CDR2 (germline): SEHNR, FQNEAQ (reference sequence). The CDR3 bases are TGTGCCAGCAGCTTAGACGTGAGATACAGGGAACGTGAGCAGTTCTTC. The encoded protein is CASSLDVRYREREQFF.

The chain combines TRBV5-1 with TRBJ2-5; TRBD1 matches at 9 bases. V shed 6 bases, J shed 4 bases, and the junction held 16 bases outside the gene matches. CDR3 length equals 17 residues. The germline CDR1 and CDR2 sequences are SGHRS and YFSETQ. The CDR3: CASNSGLGTGSLETQYF. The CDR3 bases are TGCGCCAGCAACTCGGGGTTAGGGACAGGGTCATTAGAGACCCAGTACTTC.

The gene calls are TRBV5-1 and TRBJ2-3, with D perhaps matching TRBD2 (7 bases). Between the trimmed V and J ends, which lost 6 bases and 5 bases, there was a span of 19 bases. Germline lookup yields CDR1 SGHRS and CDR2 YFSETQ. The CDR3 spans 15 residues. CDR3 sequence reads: CASTPLGGGIDTQYF. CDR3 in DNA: TGCGCCAGCACTCCGCTGGGGGGGGGCATAGATACGCAGTATTTT.

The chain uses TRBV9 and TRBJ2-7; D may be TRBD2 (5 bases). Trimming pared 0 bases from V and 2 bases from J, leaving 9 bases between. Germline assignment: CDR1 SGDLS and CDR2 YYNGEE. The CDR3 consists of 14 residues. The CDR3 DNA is TGTGCCAGCAGCGTAGGAGCGGAGACCTACGAGCAGTACTTC. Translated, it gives CASSVGAETYEQYF. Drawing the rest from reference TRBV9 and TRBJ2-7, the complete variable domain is DSGVTQTPKHLITATGQRVTLRCSPRSGDLSVYWYQQSLDQGLQFLIQYYNGEERAKGNILERFSAQQFPDLHSELNLSSLELGDSALYFCASSVGAETYEQYFGPGTRLTVT.

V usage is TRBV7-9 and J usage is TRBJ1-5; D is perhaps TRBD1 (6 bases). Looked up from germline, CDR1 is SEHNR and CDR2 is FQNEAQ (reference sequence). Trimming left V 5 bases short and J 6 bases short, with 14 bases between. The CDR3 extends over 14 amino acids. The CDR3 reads CASSATGHLQPQHF. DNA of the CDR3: TGTGCCAGCAGCGCAACAGGGCACCTTCAGCCCCAGCATTTT.

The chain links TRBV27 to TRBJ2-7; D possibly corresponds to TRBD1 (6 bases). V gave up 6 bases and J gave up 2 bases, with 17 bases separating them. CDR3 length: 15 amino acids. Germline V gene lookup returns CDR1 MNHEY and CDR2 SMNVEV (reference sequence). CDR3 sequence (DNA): TGTGCCAGCAGGTGGGCCGGGACAAAGACCTACGAGCAGTACTTC. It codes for CASRWAGTKTYEQYF.

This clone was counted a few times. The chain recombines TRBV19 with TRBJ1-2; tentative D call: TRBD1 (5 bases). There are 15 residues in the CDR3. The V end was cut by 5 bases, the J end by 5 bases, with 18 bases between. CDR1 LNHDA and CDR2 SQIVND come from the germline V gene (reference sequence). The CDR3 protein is CASSPSTLGGYGYTF. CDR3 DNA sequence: TGTGCCAGTAGTCCCTCGACACTCGGGGGGTATGGCTACACCTTC. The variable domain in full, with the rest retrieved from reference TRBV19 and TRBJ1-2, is DGGITQSPKYLFRKEGQNVTLSCEQNLNHDAMYWYRQDPGQGLRLIYYSQIVNDFQKGDIAEGYSVSREKKESFPLTVTSAQKNPTAFYLCASSPSTLGGYGYTFGSGTRLTVV.

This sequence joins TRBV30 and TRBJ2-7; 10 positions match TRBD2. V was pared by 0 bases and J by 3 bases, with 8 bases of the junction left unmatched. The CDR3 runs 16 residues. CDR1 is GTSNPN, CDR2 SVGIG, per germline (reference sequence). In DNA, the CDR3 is TGTGCCTGGAGTGTATCCCTAGCGGGAGAGGGCTACGAGCAGTACTTC. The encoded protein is CAWSVSLAGEGYEQYF.

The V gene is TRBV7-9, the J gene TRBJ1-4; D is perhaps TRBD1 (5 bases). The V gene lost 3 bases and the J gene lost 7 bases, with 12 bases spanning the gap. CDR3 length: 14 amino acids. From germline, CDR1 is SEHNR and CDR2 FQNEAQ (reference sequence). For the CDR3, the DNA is TGTGCCAGCAGCTTTCTGCAGGGTGCTGAAAAACTGTTTTTT. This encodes CASSFLQGAEKLFF.

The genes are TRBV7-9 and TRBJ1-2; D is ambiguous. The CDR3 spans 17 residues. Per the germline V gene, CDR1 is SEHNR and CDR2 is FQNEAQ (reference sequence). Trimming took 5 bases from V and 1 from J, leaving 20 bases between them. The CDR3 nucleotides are TGTGCCAGCAGCCCCCCAGGCGTACAAGAATTTAACTATGGCTACACCTTC. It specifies CASSPPGVQEFNYGYTF.

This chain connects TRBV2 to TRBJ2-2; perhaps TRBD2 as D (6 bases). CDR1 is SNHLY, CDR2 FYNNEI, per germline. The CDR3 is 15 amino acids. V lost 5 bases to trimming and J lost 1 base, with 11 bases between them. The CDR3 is CASSQTSQNTGELFF. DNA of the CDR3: TGTGCCAGCAGTCAGACTAGTCAGAACACCGGGGAGCTGTTTTTT.

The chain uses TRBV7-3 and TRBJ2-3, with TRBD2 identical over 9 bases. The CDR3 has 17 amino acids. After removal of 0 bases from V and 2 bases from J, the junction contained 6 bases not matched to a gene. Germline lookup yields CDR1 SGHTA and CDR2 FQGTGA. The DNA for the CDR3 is TGTGCCAGCAGCTTAACTTACAGCGGGGGGTACACAGATACGCAGTATTTT. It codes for CASSLTYSGGYTDTQYF. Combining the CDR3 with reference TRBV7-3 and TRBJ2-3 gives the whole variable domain GAGVSQTPSNKVTEKGKYVELRCDPISGHTALYWYRQSLGQGPEFLIYFQGTGAADDSGLPNDRFFAVRPEGSVSTLKIQRTERGDSAVYLCASSLTYSGGYTDTQYFGPGTRLTVL.

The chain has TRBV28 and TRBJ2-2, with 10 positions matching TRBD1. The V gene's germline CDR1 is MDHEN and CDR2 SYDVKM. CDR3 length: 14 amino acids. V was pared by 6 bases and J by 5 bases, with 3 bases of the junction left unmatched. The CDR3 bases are TGTGCCAGCAGGGGGACAGGGGAAACCGGGGAGCTGTTTTTT. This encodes CASRGTGETGELFF.

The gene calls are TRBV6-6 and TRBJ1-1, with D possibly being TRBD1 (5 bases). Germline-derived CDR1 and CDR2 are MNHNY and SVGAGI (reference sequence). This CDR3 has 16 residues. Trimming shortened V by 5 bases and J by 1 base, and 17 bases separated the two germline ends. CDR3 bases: TGTGCCAGCAGTCGTCCGGGGCCCGGGGGGAACACTGAAGCTTTCTTT. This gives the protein CASSRPGPGGNTEAFF.

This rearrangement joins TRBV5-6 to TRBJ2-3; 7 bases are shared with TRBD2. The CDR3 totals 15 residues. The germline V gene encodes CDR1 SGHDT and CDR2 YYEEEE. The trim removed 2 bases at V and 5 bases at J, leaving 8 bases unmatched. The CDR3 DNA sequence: TGTGCCAGCAGCTTAACCGGGACTAAGGTAGATACGCAGTATTTT. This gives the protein CASSLTGTKVDTQYF.

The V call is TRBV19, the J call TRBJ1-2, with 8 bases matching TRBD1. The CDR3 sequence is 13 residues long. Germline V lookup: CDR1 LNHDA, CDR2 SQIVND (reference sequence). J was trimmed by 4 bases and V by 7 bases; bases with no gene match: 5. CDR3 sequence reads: CASTDTGGYGYTF. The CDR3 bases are TGTGCCAGTACAGATACAGGGGGCTATGGCTACACCTTC.

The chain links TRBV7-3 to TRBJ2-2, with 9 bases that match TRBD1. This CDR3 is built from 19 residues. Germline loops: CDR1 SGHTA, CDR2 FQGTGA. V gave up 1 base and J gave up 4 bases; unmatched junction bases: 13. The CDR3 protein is CASSLSGTGSPSGTGELFF. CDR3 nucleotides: TGTGCCAGCAGCTTAAGCGGGACAGGGAGTCCTTCGGGCACCGGGGAGCTGTTTTTT.

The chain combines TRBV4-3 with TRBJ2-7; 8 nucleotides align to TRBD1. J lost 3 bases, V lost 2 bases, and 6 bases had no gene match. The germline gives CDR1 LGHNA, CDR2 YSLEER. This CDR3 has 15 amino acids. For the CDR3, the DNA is TGCGCCAGCAGCCAAATACAGGGGGTCAGCTACGAGCAGTACTTC. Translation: CASSQIQGVSYEQYF.

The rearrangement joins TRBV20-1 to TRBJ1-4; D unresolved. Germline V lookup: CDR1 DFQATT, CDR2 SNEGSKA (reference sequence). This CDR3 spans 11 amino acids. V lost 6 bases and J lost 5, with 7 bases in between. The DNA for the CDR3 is TGCAGTGCGGAAAGAAATGAAAAACTGTTTTTT. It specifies CSAERNEKLFF.

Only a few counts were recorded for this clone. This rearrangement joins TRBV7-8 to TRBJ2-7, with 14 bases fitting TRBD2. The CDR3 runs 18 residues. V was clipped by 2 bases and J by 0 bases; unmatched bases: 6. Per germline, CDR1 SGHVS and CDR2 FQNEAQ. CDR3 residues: CASSLRTSGGPNSYEQYF. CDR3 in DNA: TGTGCCAGCAGCTTAAGGACTAGCGGGGGGCCGAACTCCTACGAGCAGTACTTC.

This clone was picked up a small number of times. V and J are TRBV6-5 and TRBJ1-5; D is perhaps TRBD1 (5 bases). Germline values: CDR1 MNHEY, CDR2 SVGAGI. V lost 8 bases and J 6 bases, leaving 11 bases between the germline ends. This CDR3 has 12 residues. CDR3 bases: TGTGCCAGCGGGACCTGGGGTCAGCCCCAGCATTTT. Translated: CASGTWGQPQHF.

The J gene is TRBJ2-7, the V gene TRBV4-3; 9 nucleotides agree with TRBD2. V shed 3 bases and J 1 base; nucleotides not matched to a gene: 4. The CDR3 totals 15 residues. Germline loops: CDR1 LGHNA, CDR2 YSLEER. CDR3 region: CASSHIAGESYEQYF. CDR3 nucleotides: TGCGCCAGCAGCCACATAGCGGGAGAGTCCTACGAGCAGTACTTC.

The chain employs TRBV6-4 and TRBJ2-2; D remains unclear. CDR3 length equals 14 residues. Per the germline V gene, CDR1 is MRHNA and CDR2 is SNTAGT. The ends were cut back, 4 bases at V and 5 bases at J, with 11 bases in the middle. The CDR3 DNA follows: TGTGCCAGCAGTGTGGGCTTGGGGACCGGGGAGCTGTTTTTT. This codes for CASSVGLGTGELFF.